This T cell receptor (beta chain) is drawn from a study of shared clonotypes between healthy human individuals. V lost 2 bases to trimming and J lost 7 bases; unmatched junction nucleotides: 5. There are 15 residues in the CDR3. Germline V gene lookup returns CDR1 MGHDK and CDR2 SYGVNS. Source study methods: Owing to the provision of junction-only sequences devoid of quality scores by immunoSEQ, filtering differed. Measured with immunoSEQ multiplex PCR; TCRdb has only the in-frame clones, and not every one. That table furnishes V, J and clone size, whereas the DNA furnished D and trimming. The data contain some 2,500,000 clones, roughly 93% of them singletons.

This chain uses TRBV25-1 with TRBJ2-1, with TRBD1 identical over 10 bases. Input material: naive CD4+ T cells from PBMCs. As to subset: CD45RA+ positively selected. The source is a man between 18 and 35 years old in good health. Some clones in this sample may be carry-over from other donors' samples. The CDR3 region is CASSEPGTGDNEQFF. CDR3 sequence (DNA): TGTGCCAGCAGTGAACCCGGGACAGGGGATAATGAGCAGTTCTTC.